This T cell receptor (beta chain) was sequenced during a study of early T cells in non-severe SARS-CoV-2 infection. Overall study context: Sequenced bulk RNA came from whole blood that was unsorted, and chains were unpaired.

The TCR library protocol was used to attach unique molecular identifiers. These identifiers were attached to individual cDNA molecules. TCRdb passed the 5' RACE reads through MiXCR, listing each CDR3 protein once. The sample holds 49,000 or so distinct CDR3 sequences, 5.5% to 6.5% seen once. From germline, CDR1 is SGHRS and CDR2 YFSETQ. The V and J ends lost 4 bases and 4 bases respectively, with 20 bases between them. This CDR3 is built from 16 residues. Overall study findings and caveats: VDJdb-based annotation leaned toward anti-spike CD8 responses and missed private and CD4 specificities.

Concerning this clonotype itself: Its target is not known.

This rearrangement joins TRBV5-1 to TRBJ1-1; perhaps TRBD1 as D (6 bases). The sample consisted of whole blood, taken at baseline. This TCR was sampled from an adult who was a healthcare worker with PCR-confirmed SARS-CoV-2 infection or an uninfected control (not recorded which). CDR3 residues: CASSTYSTGRSTEAFF. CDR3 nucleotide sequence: TGCGCCAGCAGCACTTATTCGACAGGAAGGAGCACTGAAGCTTTCTTT.